The source of this TCR beta chain is a study of cytotoxic CD8 clonotypes in ibrutinib-treated CLL. Study-wide background: Response samples came after a median roughly 11 months of treatment, range 6 to 36.

Assay: immunoSEQ multiplex PCR; the TCRdb copy retains only in-frame clones and omits some. The sample includes about 300,000 clones, 70% to 80% of them seen just once. V lost 2 bases, J lost 7 bases, and 6 bases lay in between. CDR3 length equals 11 residues. Germline V CDR1 and CDR2: MNHEY, SVGAGI. Cryopreserved PBMCs yielded approximately 2.2 micrograms of genomic DNA for TCR beta libraries. This clonotype originated in a human donor with chronic lymphocytic leukemia. The sample in question was PBMCs, obtained at disease progression, from a patient treated with ibrutinib. The chain uses TRBV6-5 and TRBJ2-7; D remains unclear. The chain's CDR3 is CASSYGEEQYF. Here the CDR3 DNA reads TGTGCCAGCAGTTACGGAGAGGAGCAGTACTTC.